Listed here are 11 T cell receptor beta chains from one sample, sequenced in a study of T cells after yellow fever vaccination. Each CDR3 protein is one row after TCRdb ran MiXCR on the 5' RACE reads. In the table there are 500,000 to 650,000 distinct CDR3 sequences, around 12% of which are singletons. This specimen consisted of PBMCs, obtained on the day of the yellow fever booster vaccination. The receptors were sampled from a man aged 25-45 years who received the YFV17D yellow fever vaccine.

This clonotype was recorded a few times. V gene TRBV12-3 or TRBV12-4 combines with J gene TRBJ1-1, with D unresolved. Deletions cut 4 bases from V and 4 bases from J, with 7 bases between. The CDR3 spans 12 residues. This CDR3 is CASSYTSTEAFF. CDR3 sequence (DNA): TGTGCCAGCAGTTACACCTCCACTGAAGCTTTCTTT.

The V and J genes are TRBV12-3 or TRBV12-4 and TRBJ1-5; D unclear. V was clipped by 5 bases and J by 9 bases, with 11 bases between them. The CDR3 is made up of 12 amino acids. CDR3 bases: TGTGCCAGCAGTCAGGAGCCATTGCCCCAGCATTTT. It yields the protein CASSQEPLPQHF.

V gene TRBV5-1 combines with J gene TRBJ2-5; D is unclear. The length of the CDR3 is 13 residues. The germline CDR1 and CDR2 sequences are SGHRS and YFSETQ. The V end lost 4 bases, the J end lost 0 bases, and 7 bases lay between the germline ends. The CDR3 DNA reads as TGCGCCAGCAGCCGTCCGGACCAAGAGACCCAGTACTTC. Translation gives CASSRPDQETQYF. The full variable domain, rest sourced from reference TRBV5-1 and TRBJ2-5, is KAGVTQTPRYLIKTRGQQVTLSCSPISGHRSVSWYQQTPGQGLQFLFEYFSETQRNKGNFPGRFSGRQFSNSRSEMNVSTLELGDSALYLCASSRPDQETQYFGPGTRLLVL.

CDR3 residues: CSVGESTDTQYF. The CDR3, as DNA: TGCAGTGTGGGGGAGAGCACAGATACGCAGTATTTT. This rearrangement joins TRBV20-1 to TRBJ2-3; the D call may be TRBD1 or TRBD2 (5 bases each). The CDR3 extends over 12 amino acids. Germline V gives CDR1 DFQATT, CDR2 SNEGSKA (reference sequence). V lost 7 bases and J lost 0, with 8 bases in between.

This clonotype was observed many times. The V and J genes are TRBV18 and TRBJ2-5, with a tentative D call TRBD2 (6 bases). Germline values: CDR1 KGHSH, CDR2 LQKENI. The ends were cut back, 3 bases at V and 0 bases at J, with 17 bases in the middle. The CDR3 is 17 amino acids. CDR3 nucleotides: TGTGCCAGCTCACCGGTTTTGTGGACGGGGGACCAAGAGACCCAGTACTTC. It encodes CASSPVLWTGDQETQYF.

This clonotype appeared a few times. The chain joins TRBV12-5 to TRBJ2-3, with 14 bases fitting TRBD2. J lost 6 bases, V lost 2 bases, and 10 bases had no gene match. CDR3 length equals 18 residues. The germline V gene encodes CDR1 LGHNT and CDR2 FRNRAP. The CDR3 spells CASGLSPGLAGEIDTQYF. In DNA form, the CDR3 reads TGTGCTAGTGGTTTGTCTCCGGGACTAGCGGGAGAAATCGATACGCAGTATTTT.

This chain connects TRBV6-1 to TRBJ2-2, with D possibly matching TRBD1 (6 bases). V lost 3 bases, J lost 3 bases, and 14 bases lay in between. CDR1 is MNHNS, CDR2 SASEGT, per germline. The CDR3 runs 16 residues. This CDR3 is CASSEHRATYTGELFF. The CDR3 DNA is TGTGCCAGCAGTGAGCACAGGGCTACATACACCGGGGAGCTGTTTTTT.

A few counts support this clonotype. The chain links TRBV29-1 to TRBJ1-4; 7 bases fit TRBD1. With 8 bases clipped from V and 6 bases from J, the junction kept 3 bases outside the gene matches. Germline V gene lookup returns CDR1 SQVTM and CDR2 ANQGSEA. CDR3 length: 11 residues. Here the CDR3 DNA reads TGCAGCTGCGGACAGGATGAAAAACTGTTTTTT. Protein sequence: CSCGQDEKLFF.

This clonotype showed up just a few times. This chain joins TRBV5-1 and TRBJ2-4, with 7 positions matching TRBD1. V dropped 0 bases and J dropped 3; count of bases not matched to a gene: 9. The germline V gene has CDR1 SGHRS and CDR2 YFSETQ. This CDR3 has 17 amino acids. The CDR3 loop is CASSLARTGPNKNIQYF. The CDR3 DNA is TGCGCCAGCAGCTTGGCCCGGACAGGCCCTAACAAAAACATTCAGTACTTC.

In its sample, this clonotype was seen a few times. The chain recombines TRBV27 with TRBJ2-7; TRBD2 agrees at 7 bases. V lost 4 bases, J lost 5 bases, and 8 bases stayed unmatched. Per the germline V gene, CDR1 is MNHEY and CDR2 is SMNVEV (reference sequence). CDR3 length equals 14 residues. As DNA, the CDR3 is TGTGCCAGCAGTTCCTCCTCGGGAGGCAACGAGCAGTACTTC. Amino acid sequence: CASSSSSGGNEQYF.

This clonotype was picked up a small number of times. V usage is TRBV6-5 and J usage is TRBJ1-1; possibly TRBD1 for D (5 bases). Germline CDR1 reads MNHEY; CDR2 reads SVGAGI. CDR3 length: 12 residues. Trimming left V 5 bases short and J 4 bases short, with 8 bases between. The CDR3 DNA reads TGTGCCAGCAGTGGGGCGGCCACTGAAGCTTTCTTT. It translates to CASSGAATEAFF.